This note documents a single T cell receptor beta chain sequence. This sample stems from a study of technical replicates of blood from several donors. The method was immunoSEQ multiplex PCR; TCRdb's version includes in-frame clones alone and lacks a portion of them. Of approximately 60,000 clones listed, roughly 86% are singletons. This TCR came from a human donor in good health. Some clones in this sample may be carry-over from other donors' samples. The specimen sequenced was PBMCs.

The CDR3 region is CASSSPAGELFF. Here the CDR3 DNA reads TGTGCCAGCAGCTCACCAGCGGGGGAGCTGTTTTTT. The chain links TRBV7-3 to TRBJ2-2; D unresolved. The V gene lost 4 bases and the J gene lost 8 bases, with 8 bases spanning the gap. Germline values: CDR1 SGHTA, CDR2 FQGTGA. The CDR3 covers 12 residues. The entire variable domain, with the rest obtained from reference TRBV7-3 and TRBJ2-2, is as follows: GAGVSQTPSNKVTEKGKYVELRCDPISGHTALYWYRQSLGQGPEFLIYFQGTGAADDSGLPNDRFFAVRPEGSVSTLKIQRTERGDSAVYLCASSSPAGELFFGEGSRLTVL.